This is a list of T cell receptor beta chains from one sample in a study of identical twins. TCRdb reanalysed the 5' RACE reads using MiXCR and keeps one entry per CDR3 protein. This sample has approximately 220,000 distinct CDR3 sequences, with roughly 9.4% found just once. The sample comprised memory (CD45RO+) T cells sorted from blood. The receptors come from a woman younger than 35 in good health. CDR3s include the opening cysteine and the closing phenylalanine or tryptophan. D genes are given only for firm matches. Size tells how often a clone was seen (once, few, many) or the class of an expanded clone, and some rows leave it out.

size: .
V: TRBV3-1
J: TRBJ2-3
D: .
DNA: TGTGCCAGCAGCCAAGCCCAAAATACGCAGTATTTT
CDR3: CASSQAQNTQYF

size: .
V: TRBV3-1
J: TRBJ1-3
D: .
DNA: TGTGCCAGCAGCCCCCGGACAGCAGGAAACACCATATATTTT
CDR3: CASSPRTAGNTIYF

size: .
V: TRBV11-2
J: TRBJ2-1
D: TRBD2
DNA: TGTGCCAGCAGCTTAAGTAGTAGCGGGCTGTCTATCGGGCAGTTCTTC
CDR3: CASSLSSSGLSIGQFF

size: many
V: TRBV12-3/TRBV12-4
J: TRBJ2-1
D: .
DNA: TGTGCCAGCGCCGCACTATCCACGAGCTCCTACAATGAGCAGTTCTTC
CDR3: CASAALSTSSYNEQFF

size: .
V: TRBV5-4
J: TRBJ1-1
D: .
DNA: TGTGCCAGCAGCAACCCCCTTGGGAACACTGAAGCTTTCTTT
CDR3: CASSNPLGNTEAFF

size: many
V: TRBV7-9
J: TRBJ2-1
D: .
DNA: TGTGCCAGCAGCCCGGCGTCGGTAGGACTGGAGCAGTTCTTC
CDR3: CASSPASVGLEQFF

size: few
V: TRBV20-1
J: TRBJ2-5
D: TRBD2
DNA: TGCAGTGCTAGAGATCTGGCGGGGGGGCAAGAGACCCAGTACTTC
CDR3: CSARDLAGGQETQYF

size: .
V: TRBV3-1
J: TRBJ2-7
D: TRBD1
DNA: TGTGCCAGCAGCCGAACAGGGGTTAACGAGCAGTACTTC
CDR3: CASSRTGVNEQYF

size: many
V: TRBV6-1
J: TRBJ2-2
D: .
DNA: TGTGCCAGCAGACCCCCGGGCACCGGGGAGCTGTTTTTT
CDR3: CASRPPGTGELFF

size: .
V: TRBV3-1
J: TRBJ2-1
D: .
DNA: TGTGCCAGCAGCCAAGGGGGTGGGGTTGGGAATGAGCAGTTCTTC
CDR3: CASSQGGGVGNEQFF

size: few
V: TRBV5-1
J: TRBJ2-1
D: .
DNA: TGCGCCAGCAGCCGACAGTTTGAGCAGTTCTTC
CDR3: CASSRQFEQFF

size: .
V: TRBV6-4
J: TRBJ1-1
D: .
DNA: TGTGCCAGCAGTGACTCGATAGGAGTGCCAGCTTTCTTT
CDR3: CASSDSIGVPAFF

size: few
V: TRBV12-3/TRBV12-4
J: TRBJ2-7
D: TRBD1
DNA: TGTGCCAGCAGTCTAACAGGGGCCCTTAGCTCCTACGAGCAGTACTTC
CDR3: CASSLTGALSSYEQYF

size: .
V: TRBV4-3
J: TRBJ2-7
D: TRBD2
DNA: TGCGCCAGCAGCCAAGAATCACCGGGACTATCTCGGTTCTACGAGCAGTACTTC
CDR3: CASSQESPGLSRFYEQYF

size: .
V: TRBV2
J: TRBJ1-1
D: .
DNA: TGTGCCAGCAGTGAAGCAGGGAAGCACACTGAAGCTTTCTTT
CDR3: CASSEAGKHTEAFF

size: few
V: TRBV12-3/TRBV12-4
J: TRBJ2-3
D: TRBD2
DNA: TGTGCCAGCAGCTGGGGGGTAGCGGGGGTGACAGATACGCAGTATTTT
CDR3: CASSWGVAGVTDTQYF

size: .
V: TRBV5-1
J: TRBJ2-7
D: .
DNA: TGCGCCAGCAGCCCCGGCCTTAATGCCTACGAGCAGTACTTC
CDR3: CASSPGLNAYEQYF

size: .
V: TRBV5-1
J: TRBJ2-7
D: .
DNA: TGCGCCAGCAGCTGGATGGAGATGGCTCACGAGCAGTACTTC
CDR3: CASSWMEMAHEQYF

size: few
V: TRBV6-1
J: TRBJ2-7
D: .
DNA: TGTGCCAGCACCCGACAGGGAGGCTACGAGCAGTACTTC
CDR3: CASTRQGGYEQYF

size: few
V: TRBV20-1
J: TRBJ2-5
D: TRBD2
DNA: TGCAGTGCTGTTTGGACTAGCGGGACGGAGACCCAGTACTTC
CDR3: CSAVWTSGTETQYF

size: many
V: TRBV20-1
J: TRBJ2-7
D: .
DNA: TGCAGTGCTCCCGTGGGATGGCAGGGTGGCGAGCAGTACTTC
CDR3: CSAPVGWQGGEQYF

size: many
V: TRBV20-1
J: TRBJ1-1
D: .
DNA: TGCAGTGCTACGGGGAGCACTGAAGCTTTCTTT
CDR3: CSATGSTEAFF

size: .
V: TRBV5-4
J: TRBJ2-3
D: .
DNA: TGTGCCAGCAGCTTGGGTCGGGGGCCAGATACGCAGTATTTT
CDR3: CASSLGRGPDTQYF

size: few
V: TRBV20-1
J: TRBJ2-3
D: .
DNA: TGCAGTGCCGGACCTAGCTACAGCACAGATACGCAGTATTTT
CDR3: CSAGPSYSTDTQYF

size: many
V: TRBV20-1
J: TRBJ1-1
D: .
DNA: TGCAGTGCTAGCTTATTCGGCACTGAAGCTTTCTTT
CDR3: CSASLFGTEAFF

size: many
V: TRBV3-1
J: TRBJ1-2
D: .
DNA: TGTGCCAGCAGCCCCTTTGGCGGAGACAGGAGCTATGGCTACACCTTC
CDR3: CASSPFGGDRSYGYTF

size: .
V: TRBV20-1
J: TRBJ2-3
D: TRBD2
DNA: TGCAGTGCCCAGACTAGCGGATACACAGATACGCAGTATTTT
CDR3: CSAQTSGYTDTQYF

size: .
V: TRBV7-9
J: TRBJ2-7
D: TRBD1
DNA: TGTGCCGGACAGGGGCACTCCTACGAGCAGTACTTC
CDR3: CAGQGHSYEQYF

size: few
V: TRBV11-3
J: TRBJ2-1
D: .
DNA: TGTGCCAGCAGCTTATTCAGCGCCAGTTCCTACAATGAGCAGTTCTTC
CDR3: CASSLFSASSYNEQFF